This T cell receptor (beta chain) was sequenced in a study of OX40 agonist ivuxolimab in advanced cancers. Points from the study as a whole: Not determined was the antigen specificity of the expanded peripheral T cells.

Worth noting for this clone: Antigen unknown.

The method was immunoSEQ multiplex PCR; TCRdb's version includes in-frame clones alone and lacks a portion of them. This sample yields about 79,000 clones, of which about 88% are seen a single time; roughly 4.5% belongs to the top ten. The CDR3 totals 15 residues. V dropped 5 bases and J dropped 5; count of bases not matched to a gene: 4. Germline CDR1 MNHNS, CDR2 SASEGT. The V and J genes are TRBV6-1 and TRBJ2-1; 12 positions agree with TRBD2. Sequencing was performed on CD4+ or CD8+ T cells sorted from blood, taken in a trial of the OX40 agonist ivuxolimab. This receptor was taken from an adult with an advanced solid tumor such as melanoma, head and neck, liver or kidney cancer. The DNA for the CDR3 is TGTGCCAGCAGTAAAGGACTAGCGGGAAACAATGAGCAGTTCTTC. This sequence encodes CASSKGLAGNNEQFF.